The clone carrying this T cell receptor beta chain has a handful of counts. CDR1 is SGHTA and CDR2 is FQGNSA in the germline V gene. CDR3 size: 16 residues. V dropped 1 base and J dropped 2; count of bases not matched to a gene: 2. The primer mix had 60 Vbeta and 13 Jbeta primers. The table came from immunoSEQ multiplex PCR; TCRdb's copy has only in-frame clones and leaves some out. The data show about 110,000 clones, 70% to 80% seen once. This sample stems from a study of cytomegalovirus exposure and HLA in healthy donors. This receptor was taken from a man in his forties or fifties in good health and CMV-seronegative. The specimen sequenced was PBMCs. The chain has TRBV7-2 and TRBJ1-3; 10 bases are shared with TRBD1. The CDR3 DNA follows: TGTGCCAGCAGCTTAGGGGGGACAGGGGCTGGAAACACCATATATTTT. It codes for CASSLGGTGAGNTIYF.